This T cell receptor beta chain was sequenced in a study of T cells in Graves' hyperthyroidism and ophthalmopathy. RNA transcripts gave rise to amplified TCR beta CDR3 regions. Using the HTBI primer set, a first-round RT-PCR was run on the TCR CDR3. TCRdb used MiXCR to reprocess the multiplex PCR reads, holding one entry per CDR3 protein. The sample shows 550,000 to 600,000 distinct CDR3 sequences, 15% to 20% of them seen only once. This clonotype has a count of ten or more. Germline CDR1 reads SGHAT; CDR2 reads FQNNGV. The CDR3 contains 13 residues. V shed 4 bases and J shed 1 base, with 7 bases lying between them.

This receptor was obtained from a woman between 18 and 29 years old with Graves' hyperthyroidism. The sequenced material came from blood. The J gene is TRBJ1-1, the V gene TRBV11-2; no clear D. The CDR3 nucleotides read TGTGCCAGCAGCTGGGGTCCGAACACTGAAGCTTTCTTT. Protein product: CASSWGPNTEAFF. The complete variable domain, with remaining parts taken from reference TRBV11-2 and TRBJ1-1, reads EAGVAQSPRYKIIEKRQSVAFWCNPISGHATLYWYQQILGQGPKLLIQFQNNGVVDDSQLPKDRFSAERLKGVDSTLKIQPAKLEDSAVYLCASSWGPNTEAFFGQGTRLTVV.